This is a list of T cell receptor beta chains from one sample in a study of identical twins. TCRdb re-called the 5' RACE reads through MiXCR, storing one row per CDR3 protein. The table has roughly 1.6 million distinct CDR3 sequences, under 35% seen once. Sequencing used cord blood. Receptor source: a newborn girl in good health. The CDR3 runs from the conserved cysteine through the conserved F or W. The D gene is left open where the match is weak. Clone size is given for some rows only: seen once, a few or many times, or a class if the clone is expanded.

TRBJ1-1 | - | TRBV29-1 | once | TGCAGCGTCTCCAGGGACCTGAACACTGAAGCTTTCTTT | CSVSRDLNTEAFF
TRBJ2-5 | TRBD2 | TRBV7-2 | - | TGTGCCAGCAGCCGACTAGCGGGGGTGGGGGGAGAGACCCAGTACTTC | CASSRLAGVGGETQYF
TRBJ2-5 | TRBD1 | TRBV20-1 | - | TGCAGTGCTGGGGACAGGGGCCAAGAGACCCAGTACTTC | CSAGDRGQETQYF
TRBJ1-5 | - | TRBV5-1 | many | TGCGCCAGCAGCTTGGAGTGGGGTGGGCAGCCCCAGCATTTT | CASSLEWGGQPQHF
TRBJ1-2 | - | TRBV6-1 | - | TGTGCCAGCAGTGAAAGTTGGACACGGCCAGCCTATGGCTACACCTTC | CASSESWTRPAYGYTF
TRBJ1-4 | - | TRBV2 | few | TGTGCCAGCAGTGAAAGGGGGGCTAATGAAAAACTGTTTTTT | CASSERGANEKLFF
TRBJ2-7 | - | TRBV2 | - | TGTGCCGGCAGTGAAGCAGGGGTAGATCCCTACGAGCAGTACTTC | CAGSEAGVDPYEQYF
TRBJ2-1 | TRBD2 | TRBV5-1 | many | TGCGCCAGCAGCTTGGAGCGGGGGGTCTACAATGAGCAGTTCTTC | CASSLERGVYNEQFF
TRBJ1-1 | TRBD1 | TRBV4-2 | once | TGTGCCAGCAGCCAAGAGACAGGGCTGAGGGCGAACACTGAAGCTTTCTTT | CASSQETGLRANTEAFF
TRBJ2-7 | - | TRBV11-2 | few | TGTGCCAGCAGCTCGACAGTTAACTCCTACGAGCAGTACTTC | CASSSTVNSYEQYF
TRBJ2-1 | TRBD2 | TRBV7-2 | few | TGTGCCAGCAGCTCGCGGGGTAGGACTAGCGGGAGGAATGAGCAGTTCTTC | CASSSRGRTSGRNEQFF
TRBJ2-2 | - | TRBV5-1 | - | TGCGCCAGCAGCTTGGCCGGACAGGGAGGGTATGCCGGGGAGCTGTTTTTT | CASSLAGQGGYAGELFF
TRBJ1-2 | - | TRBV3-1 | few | TGTGCCAGCAGCCAAGAGACTAGACAGGCCTATGGCTACACCTTC | CASSQETRQAYGYTF
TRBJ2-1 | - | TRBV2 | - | TGTGCCAGCAGCCGAAAGACTAGCATAGGGGGGAATGAGCAGTTCTTC | CASSRKTSIGGNEQFF
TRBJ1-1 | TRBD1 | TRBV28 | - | TGTGCCAGCAGCCATTTTGGAATCCGGGACAGGGGGAACACTGAAGCTTTCTTT | CASSHFGIRDRGNTEAFF
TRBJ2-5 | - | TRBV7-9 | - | TGTGCCAGCAGCTTAGATGGTTACAGGAAAAAGGAAGAGACCCAGTACTTC | CASSLDGYRKKEETQYF
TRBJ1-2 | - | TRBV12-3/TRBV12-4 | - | TGTGCCAGCAGTTTAATGGGGGGACATGGAAGGCAAAATGACTACACCTTC | CASSLMGGHGRQNDYTF
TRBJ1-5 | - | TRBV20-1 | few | TGCAGTGCTAGCCGGTGGAATCAGCCCCAGCATTTT | CSASRWNQPQHF